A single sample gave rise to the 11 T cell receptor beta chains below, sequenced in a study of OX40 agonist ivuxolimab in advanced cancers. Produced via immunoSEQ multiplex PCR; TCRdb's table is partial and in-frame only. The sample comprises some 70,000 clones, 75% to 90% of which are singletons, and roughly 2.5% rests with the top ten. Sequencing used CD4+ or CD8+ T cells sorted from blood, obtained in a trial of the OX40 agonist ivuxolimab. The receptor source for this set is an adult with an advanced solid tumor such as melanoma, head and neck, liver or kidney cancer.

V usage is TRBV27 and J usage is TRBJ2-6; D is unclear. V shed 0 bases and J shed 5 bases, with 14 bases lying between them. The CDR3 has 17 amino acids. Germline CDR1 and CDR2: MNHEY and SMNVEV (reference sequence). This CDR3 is CASSLSRKPTWANVLTF. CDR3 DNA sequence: TGTGCCAGCAGTTTATCCAGGAAACCTACCTGGGCCAACGTCCTGACTTTC.

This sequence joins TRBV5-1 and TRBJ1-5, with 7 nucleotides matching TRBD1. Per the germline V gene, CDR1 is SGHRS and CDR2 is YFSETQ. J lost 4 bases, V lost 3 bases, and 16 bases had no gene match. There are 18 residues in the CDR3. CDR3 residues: CASSYYPQDRVGNQPQHF. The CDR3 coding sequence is TGCGCCAGCAGCTACTACCCCCAAGACAGGGTAGGGAATCAGCCCCAGCATTTT.

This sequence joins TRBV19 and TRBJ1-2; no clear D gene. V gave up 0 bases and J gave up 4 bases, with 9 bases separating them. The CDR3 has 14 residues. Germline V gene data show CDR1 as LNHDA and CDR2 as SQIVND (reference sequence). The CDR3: CASSIDIPAYGYTF. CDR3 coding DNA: TGTGCCAGTAGTATAGATATACCAGCCTATGGCTACACCTTC.

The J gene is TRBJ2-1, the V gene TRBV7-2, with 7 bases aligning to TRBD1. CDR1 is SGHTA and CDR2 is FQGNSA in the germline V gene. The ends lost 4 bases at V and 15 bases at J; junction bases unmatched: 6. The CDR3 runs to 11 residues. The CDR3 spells CASSSGGLPFF. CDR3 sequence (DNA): TGTGCCAGCAGCTCAGGGGGTCTCCCGTTCTTC.

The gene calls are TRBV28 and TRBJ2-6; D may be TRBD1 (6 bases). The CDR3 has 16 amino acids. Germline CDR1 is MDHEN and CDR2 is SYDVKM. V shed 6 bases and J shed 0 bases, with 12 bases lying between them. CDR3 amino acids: CASSPGTNSGANVLTF. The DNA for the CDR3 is TGTGCCAGCAGCCCCGGGACAAACTCTGGGGCCAACGTCCTGACTTTC. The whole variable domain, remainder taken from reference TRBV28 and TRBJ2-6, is DVKVTQSSRYLVKRTGEKVFLECVQDMDHENMFWYRQDPGLGLRLIYFSYDVKMKEKGDIPEGYSVSREKKERFSLILESASTNQTSMYLCASSPGTNSGANVLTFGAGSRLTVL.

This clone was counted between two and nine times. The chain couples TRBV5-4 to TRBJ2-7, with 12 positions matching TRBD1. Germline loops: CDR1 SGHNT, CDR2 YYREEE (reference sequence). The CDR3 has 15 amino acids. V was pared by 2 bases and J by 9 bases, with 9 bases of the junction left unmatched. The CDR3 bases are TGTGCCAGCAGCTTCTCGGGACAGGGGGCACGGGGGCAGTACTTC. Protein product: CASSFSGQGARGQYF.

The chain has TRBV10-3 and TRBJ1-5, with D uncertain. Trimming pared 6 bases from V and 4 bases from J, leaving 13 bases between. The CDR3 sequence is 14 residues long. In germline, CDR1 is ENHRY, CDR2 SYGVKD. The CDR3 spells CAISDHAPNQPQHF. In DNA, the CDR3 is TGTGCCATCAGCGACCATGCGCCGAATCAGCCCCAGCATTTT.

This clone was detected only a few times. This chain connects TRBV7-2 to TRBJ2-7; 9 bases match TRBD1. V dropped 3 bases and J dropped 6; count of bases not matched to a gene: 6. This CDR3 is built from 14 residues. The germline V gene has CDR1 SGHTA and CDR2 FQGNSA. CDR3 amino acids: CASSLLQGATEQYF. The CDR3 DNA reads TGTGCCAGCAGCTTGTTACAGGGGGCGACCGAGCAGTACTTC.

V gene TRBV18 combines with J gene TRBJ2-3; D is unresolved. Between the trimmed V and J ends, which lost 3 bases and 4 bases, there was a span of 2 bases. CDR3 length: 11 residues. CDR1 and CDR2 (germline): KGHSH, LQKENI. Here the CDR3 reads CASSPSDTQYF. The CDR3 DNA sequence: TGTGCCAGCTCACCTTCAGATACGCAGTATTTT.

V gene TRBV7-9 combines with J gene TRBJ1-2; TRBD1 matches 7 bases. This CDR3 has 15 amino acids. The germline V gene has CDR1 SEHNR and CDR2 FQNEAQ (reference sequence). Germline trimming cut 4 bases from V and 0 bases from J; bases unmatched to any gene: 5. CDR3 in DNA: TGTGCCAGCAGCTCTCCGGACAGGACTAACTATGGCTACACCTTC. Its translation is CASSSPDRTNYGYTF.

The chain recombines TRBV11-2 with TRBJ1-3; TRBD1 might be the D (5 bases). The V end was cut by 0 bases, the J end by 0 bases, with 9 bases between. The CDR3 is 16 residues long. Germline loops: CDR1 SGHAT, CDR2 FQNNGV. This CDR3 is CASSLEYTGSGNTIYF. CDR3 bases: TGTGCCAGCAGCTTAGAGTACACAGGCTCTGGAAACACCATATATTTT.